This T cell receptor (beta chain) was sequenced in a study of OX40 agonist ivuxolimab in advanced cancers. Regarding the study in general: Ivuxolimab was a fully human IgG2 agonistic monoclonal antibody targeting the costimulatory receptor OX40 (CD134). Intravenous ivuxolimab was administered to patients every 2 weeks at six dose levels: 0.01, 0.1, 0.3, 1.5, 3 and 10 mg/kg. Of the approximately 50 dose-escalation patients, hepatocellular carcinoma was present in roughly 19, melanoma in around 15, renal cell carcinoma in 9 and head and neck cancer in 9. The dose-escalation cohort was about 83% male with a mean age of about 54 years, ranging from 23 to 79. Patients were allowed to have had prior anti-PD-1, anti-PD-L1 or anti-CTLA-4 therapy, and 40% of the dose-escalation patients had previously received checkpoint inhibitors. Three dose-escalation patients achieved partial responses, one with hepatocellular carcinoma and two with cutaneous melanoma. The purpose of peripheral TCRbeta sequencing was to test whether ivuxolimab changed TCR sequence diversity and led to clonal T-cell expansion. The paper reports the monotherapy dose-escalation portion (N of about 54 patients) of the phase I ivuxolimab trial.

Patients with a history of autoimmune disease or receiving systemic immunosuppression were excluded from the trial. In every dose cohort, peripheral blood was drawn for TCR sequencing at baseline, cycle 4 day 1, and cycle 7 day 1. Samples were obtained from an open-label, multicenter, first-in-human phase I dose-escalation trial of ivuxolimab. Adults with locally advanced or metastatic melanoma, renal cell, hepatocellular, or head and neck squamous cell carcinoma were enrolled in the trial. CD4+ and CD8+ T cells were sorted separately from peripheral blood before TCR sequencing. Results and caveats for the whole study, not just this receptor: In the 0.1-3.0 mg/kg groups, partial responders were among the patients with the lowest normalized peripheral clonal expansion, particularly in CD8+ T cells. Antigen specificity was not determined for the clonally expanded peripheral T cells. Clonal expansion of both CD4+ and CD8+ blood T cells was observed from baseline to week 6 at doses 0.1 to 3.0 mg/kg. After ivuxolimab, CD8+ T cells had more expanded clones than CD4+ T cells on average. Low levels of normalized T-cell clonal expansion were also seen in some patients who did not respond.

With respect to this clone: Its target antigen remains unknown. Qualities for individual bases were not recorded, and no much larger clone is one base off.

Genomic DNA was isolated from the sorted cells so that the TCRbeta CDR3 region could be sequenced. The immunoSEQ Assay was used for sequencing of TCRbeta CDR3 regions. TCRdb carries this immuneACCESS record with in-frame sequences only. Its versions omit some clonotypes, under half of them owing to an unresolved V gene in the studies checked, with the rest unexplained. The sample table records about 48,000 clones; 83% of these occur just once. Approximately 1.2% of the sample goes to the ten largest clones. The CDR3 goes from the cysteine to the phenylalanine over 13 residues. Solely the CDR3 DNA is kept, with 39 bases framed from the first base. CDR1 SGHAT and CDR2 FQNNGV are derived from the germline V gene. V and J are truncated by 5 bases and 11 bases respectively, leaving an intervening sequence of 17 bases.

This specimen consisted of CD4+ or CD8+ T cells sorted from blood, obtained in a trial of the OX40 agonist ivuxolimab. This TCR derives from an adult with an advanced solid tumor such as melanoma, head and neck, liver or kidney cancer. The rearrangement joined TRBV11-2 to TRBJ2-3, with a weak D call of TRBD2 (5 bases match). The CDR3 protein is CASSPPSRVMQYF. In nucleotide form, the sequence is TGTGCCAGCAGCCCGCCCTCGCGGGTAATGCAGTATTTT. The CDR3 plus the reference TRBV11-2 and TRBJ2-3 genes for the other parts give the full variable domain: EAGVAQSPRYKIIEKRQSVAFWCNPISGHATLYWYQQILGQGPKLLIQFQNNGVVDDSQLPKDRFSAERLKGVDSTLKIQPAKLEDSAVYLCASSPPSRVMQYFGPGTRLTVL.